This TCR beta chain was recovered during a study of blood T cells in healthy people across ages. Study context: Using template switching, researchers captured about one barcoded beta molecule for each two T cells.

To note about this clonotype: The antigen remains unidentified.

Notes on the study in general: The recorded TCR beta diversity per million T cells decreased in a roughly linear manner with age.

V lost 4 bases to trimming and J lost 13 bases, with 20 bases between them. The germline V gene has CDR1 SGHKS and CDR2 YYEKEE (reference sequence). The CDR3 sequence is 13 residues long. The second PCR ran roughly 7 to 11 cycles with a sample-barcoded 5' primer and J-beta primers. CDR3-containing paired-end reads numbering at least 2.5 million came from each sample. TCRdb analysed the 5' RACE reads with MiXCR anew, one entry per CDR3 protein. The sample lists 1.5 million to 2 million distinct CDR3 sequences; approximately 50% were seen once. Total RNA extracted from each sample amounted to at least 5.5 micrograms.

Sequencing was performed on blood. This clonotype was sampled from a woman aged 40 to 50 in good health. The chain joins TRBV5-5 to TRBJ1-2, with D perhaps TRBD1 (5 bases). CDR3 coding DNA: TGTGCCAGCAGCACTCCCGGGGGGGGTAGTGGCACCTTC. It is translated as CASSTPGGGSGTF.